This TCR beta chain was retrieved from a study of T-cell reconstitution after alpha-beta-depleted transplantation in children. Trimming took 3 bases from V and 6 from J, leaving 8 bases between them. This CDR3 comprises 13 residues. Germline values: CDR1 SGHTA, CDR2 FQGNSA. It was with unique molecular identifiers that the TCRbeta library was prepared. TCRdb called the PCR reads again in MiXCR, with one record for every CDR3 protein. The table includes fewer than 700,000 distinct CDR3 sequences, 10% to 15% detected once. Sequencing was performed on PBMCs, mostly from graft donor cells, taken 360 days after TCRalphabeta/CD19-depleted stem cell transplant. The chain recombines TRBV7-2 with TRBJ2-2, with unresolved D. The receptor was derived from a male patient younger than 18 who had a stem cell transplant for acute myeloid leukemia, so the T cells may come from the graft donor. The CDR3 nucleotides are TGTGCCAGCAGCTTGGTCAGGTCCGGGGAGCTGTTTTTT. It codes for CASSLVRSGELFF.